This T cell receptor beta chain originates from a study of molecular identifiers for immune sequencing clone quantification. The authors built bulk TCR libraries by previously described methods with listed TCR primers. TCRdb used MiXCR to reprocess the PCR reads, holding one entry per CDR3 protein. Of hundreds of thousands of distinct CDR3 sequences in the sample, 20% to 25% are singletons; the top ten hold approximately 0.84%. Sorting isolated naive CD8 T cells as CD8+CD4-CCR7+CD45RA+ events. This CDR3 has 15 amino acids. Germline-derived CDR1 and CDR2 are SEHNR and FQNEAQ (reference sequence). The V end lost 2 bases, the J end lost 0 bases, and 11 bases lay between the germline ends. This clonotype occurred many times.

Sequences were obtained from naive CD8+ T cells from blood, with Jurkat cell RNA spiked in. Subset indicated: FACS-sorted CD8+CD4-CCR7+CD45RA+ naive T cells. The chain has TRBV7-9 and TRBJ2-7; a weak D match, TRBD2 (5 bases). The origin of this receptor is a human donor in good health. Some libraries in this study had Jurkat cell RNA spiked in. CDR3 DNA sequence: TGTGCCAGCAGCTTACCCAGAGACTACTCCTACGAGCAGTACTTC. It encodes CASSLPRDYSYEQYF. Looking up the rest from reference TRBV7-9 and TRBJ2-7 gives the full variable domain: DTGVSQNPRHKITKRGQNVTFRCDPISEHNRLYWYRQTLGQGPEFLTYFQNEAQLEKSRLLSDRFSAERPKGSFSTLEIQRTEQGDSAMYLCASSLPRDYSYEQYFGPGTRLTVT.